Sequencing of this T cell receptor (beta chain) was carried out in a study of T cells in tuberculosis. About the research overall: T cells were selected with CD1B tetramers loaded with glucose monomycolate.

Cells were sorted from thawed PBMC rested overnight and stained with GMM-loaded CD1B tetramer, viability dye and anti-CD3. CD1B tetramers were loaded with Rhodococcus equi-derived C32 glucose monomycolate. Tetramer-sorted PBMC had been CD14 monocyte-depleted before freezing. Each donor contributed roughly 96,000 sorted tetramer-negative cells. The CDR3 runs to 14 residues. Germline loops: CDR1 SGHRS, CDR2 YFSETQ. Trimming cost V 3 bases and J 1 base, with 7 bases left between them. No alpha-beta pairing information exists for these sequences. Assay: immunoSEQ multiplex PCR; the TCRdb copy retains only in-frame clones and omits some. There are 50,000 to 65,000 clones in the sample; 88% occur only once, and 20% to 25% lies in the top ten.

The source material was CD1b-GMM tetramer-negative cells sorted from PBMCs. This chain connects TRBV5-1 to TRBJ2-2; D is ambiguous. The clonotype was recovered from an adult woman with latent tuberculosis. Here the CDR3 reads CASSYGGNTGELFF. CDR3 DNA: TGCGCCAGCAGCTATGGCGGGAACACCGGGGAGCTGTTTTTT.